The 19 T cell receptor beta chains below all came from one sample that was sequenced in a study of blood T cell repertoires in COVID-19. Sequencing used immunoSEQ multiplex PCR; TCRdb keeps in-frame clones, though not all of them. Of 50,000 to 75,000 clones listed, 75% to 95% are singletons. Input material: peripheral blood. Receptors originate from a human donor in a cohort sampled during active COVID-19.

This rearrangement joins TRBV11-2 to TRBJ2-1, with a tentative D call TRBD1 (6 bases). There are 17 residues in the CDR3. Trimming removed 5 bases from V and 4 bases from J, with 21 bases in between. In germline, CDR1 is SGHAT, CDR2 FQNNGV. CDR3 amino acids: CASSAVGGPGSYNEQFF. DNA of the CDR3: TGTGCCAGCAGCGCCGTTGGGGGCCCAGGATCGTACAATGAGCAGTTCTTC.

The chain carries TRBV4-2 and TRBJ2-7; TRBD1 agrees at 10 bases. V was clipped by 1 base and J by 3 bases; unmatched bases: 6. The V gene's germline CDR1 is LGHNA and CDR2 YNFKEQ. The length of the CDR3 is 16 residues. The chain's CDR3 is CASSQGAGTGDYEQYF. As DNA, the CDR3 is TGTGCCAGCAGCCAAGGGGCCGGGACAGGGGACTACGAGCAGTACTTC.

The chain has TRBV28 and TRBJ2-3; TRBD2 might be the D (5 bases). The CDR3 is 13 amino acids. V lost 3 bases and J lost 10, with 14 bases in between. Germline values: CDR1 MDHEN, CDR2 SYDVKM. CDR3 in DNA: TGTGCCAGCAGTTTTGGCACCTCAGCGGCGCAGTATTTT. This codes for CASSFGTSAAQYF.

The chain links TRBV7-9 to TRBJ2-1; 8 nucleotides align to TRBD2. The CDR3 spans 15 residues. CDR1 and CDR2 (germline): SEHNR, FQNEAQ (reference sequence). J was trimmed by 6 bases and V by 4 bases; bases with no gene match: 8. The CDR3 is CASSSWTSFGNEQFF. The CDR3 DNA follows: TGTGCCAGCAGCTCCTGGACTAGCTTCGGCAATGAGCAGTTCTTC.

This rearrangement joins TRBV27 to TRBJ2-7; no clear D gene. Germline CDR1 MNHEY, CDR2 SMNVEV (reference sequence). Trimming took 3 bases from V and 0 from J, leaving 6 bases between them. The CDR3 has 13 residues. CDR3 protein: CASSFIGSYEQYF. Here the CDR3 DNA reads TGTGCCAGCAGTTTTATCGGCTCCTACGAGCAGTACTTC.

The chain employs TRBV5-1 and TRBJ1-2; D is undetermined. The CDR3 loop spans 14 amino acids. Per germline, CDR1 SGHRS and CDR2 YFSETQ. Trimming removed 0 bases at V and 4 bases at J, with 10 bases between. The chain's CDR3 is CASSLGTGGYGYTF. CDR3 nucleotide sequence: TGCGCCAGCAGCTTGGGTACGGGAGGCTATGGCTACACCTTC.

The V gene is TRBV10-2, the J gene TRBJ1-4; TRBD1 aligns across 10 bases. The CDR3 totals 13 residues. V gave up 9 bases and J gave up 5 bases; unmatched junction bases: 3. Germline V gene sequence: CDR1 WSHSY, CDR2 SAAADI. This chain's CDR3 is CASTGQGNEKLFF. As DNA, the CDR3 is TGCGCCAGTACGGGACAGGGGAATGAAAAACTGTTTTTT.

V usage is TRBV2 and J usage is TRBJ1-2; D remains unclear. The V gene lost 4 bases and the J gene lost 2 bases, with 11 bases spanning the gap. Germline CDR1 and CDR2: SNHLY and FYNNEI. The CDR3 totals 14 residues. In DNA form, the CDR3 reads TGTGCCAGCAGTGGCTACCGTAGAAACTATGGCTACACCTTC. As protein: CASSGYRRNYGYTF.

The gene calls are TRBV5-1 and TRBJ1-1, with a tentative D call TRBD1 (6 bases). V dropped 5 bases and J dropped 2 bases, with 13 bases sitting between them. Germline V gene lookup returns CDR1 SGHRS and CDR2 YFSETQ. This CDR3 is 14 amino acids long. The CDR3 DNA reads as TGCGCCAGCAGAAGACAGGAGTTTAACACTGAAGCTTTCTTT. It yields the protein CASRRQEFNTEAFF.

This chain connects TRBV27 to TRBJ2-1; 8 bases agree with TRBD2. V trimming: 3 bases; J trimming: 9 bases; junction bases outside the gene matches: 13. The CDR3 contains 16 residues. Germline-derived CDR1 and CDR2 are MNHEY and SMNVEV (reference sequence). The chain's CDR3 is CASSFSGGARFGEQFF. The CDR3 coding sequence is TGTGCCAGCAGTTTCTCCGGGGGGGCGCGCTTTGGTGAGCAGTTCTTC.

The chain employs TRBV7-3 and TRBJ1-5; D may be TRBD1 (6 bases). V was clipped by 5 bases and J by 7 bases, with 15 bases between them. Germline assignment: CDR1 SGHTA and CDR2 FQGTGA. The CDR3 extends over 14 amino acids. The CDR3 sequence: CASSVTGRGQPQHF. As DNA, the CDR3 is TGTGCCAGCAGCGTTACAGGGAGGGGACAGCCCCAGCATTTT.

The CDR3 sequence: CAWSVSPLAAAFF. CDR3 nucleotides: TGTGCCTGGAGTGTTAGCCCCCTCGCGGCTGCGTTCTTC. This chain connects TRBV30 to TRBJ2-1; D gene unclear. CDR3 size: 13 residues. Germline assignment: CDR1 GTSNPN and CDR2 SVGIG (reference sequence). V lost 0 bases, J lost 15 bases, and 18 bases lay in between.

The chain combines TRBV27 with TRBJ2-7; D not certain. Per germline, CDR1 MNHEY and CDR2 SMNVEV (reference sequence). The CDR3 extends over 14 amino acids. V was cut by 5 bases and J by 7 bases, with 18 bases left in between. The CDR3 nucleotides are TGTGCCAGCAGTCCCCCTAGGCCCTCCGGGGAGCAGTACTTC. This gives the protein CASSPPRPSGEQYF.

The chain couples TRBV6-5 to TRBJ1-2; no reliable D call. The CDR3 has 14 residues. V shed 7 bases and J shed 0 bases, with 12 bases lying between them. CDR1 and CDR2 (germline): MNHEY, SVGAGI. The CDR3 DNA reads TGTGCCAGCACCGGACGCGGGACTAACTATGGCTACACCTTC. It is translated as CASTGRGTNYGYTF.

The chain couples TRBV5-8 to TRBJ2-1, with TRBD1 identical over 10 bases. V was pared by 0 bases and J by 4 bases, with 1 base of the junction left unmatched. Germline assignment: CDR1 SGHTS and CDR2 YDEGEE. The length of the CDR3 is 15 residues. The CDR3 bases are TGTGCCAGCAGCTTGGGGACAGGGGGATACAATGAGCAGTTCTTC. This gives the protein CASSLGTGGYNEQFF.

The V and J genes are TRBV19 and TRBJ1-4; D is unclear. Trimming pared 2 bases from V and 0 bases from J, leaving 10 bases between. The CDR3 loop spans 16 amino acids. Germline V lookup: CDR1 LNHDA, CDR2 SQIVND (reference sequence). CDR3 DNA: TGTGCCAGTAGTATAAATGCGGCCGCAACTAATGAAAAACTGTTTTTT. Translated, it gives CASSINAAATNEKLFF.

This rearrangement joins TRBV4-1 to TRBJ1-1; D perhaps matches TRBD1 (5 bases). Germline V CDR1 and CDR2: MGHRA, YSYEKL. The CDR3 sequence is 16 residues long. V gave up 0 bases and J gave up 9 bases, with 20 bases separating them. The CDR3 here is CASSQDRGVGAGQAFF. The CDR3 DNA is TGCGCCAGCAGCCAAGATAGGGGCGTCGGAGCGGGACAAGCTTTCTTT.

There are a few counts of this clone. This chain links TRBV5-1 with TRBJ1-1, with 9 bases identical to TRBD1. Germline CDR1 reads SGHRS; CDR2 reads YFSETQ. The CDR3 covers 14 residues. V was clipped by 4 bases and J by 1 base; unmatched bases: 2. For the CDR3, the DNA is TGCGCCAGCAGCCGGGGACAGGGGAACACTGAAGCTTTCTTT. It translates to CASSRGQGNTEAFF.

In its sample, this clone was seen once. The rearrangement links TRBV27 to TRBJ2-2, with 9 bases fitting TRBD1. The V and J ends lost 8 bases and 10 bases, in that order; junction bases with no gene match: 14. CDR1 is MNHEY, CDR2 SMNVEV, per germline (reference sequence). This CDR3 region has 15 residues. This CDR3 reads CASYSPGQGRVELFF. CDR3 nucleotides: TGTGCCAGCTATTCCCCGGGACAGGGCCGTGTGGAGCTGTTTTTT.